A single sample is the source of the 14 T cell receptor beta chains below, sequenced in a study of tumor-infiltrating lymphocytes in glioblastoma multiforme. Three nested ARM-PCR rounds with V-beta and C-beta primers built TCRB libraries. TCRdb analysed the multiplex PCR reads with MiXCR anew, one entry per CDR3 protein. Altogether about 13,000 distinct CDR3 sequences are present, 60% to 75% being singletons, with the ten largest covering 25% to 40%. Sequences were obtained from brain tumor tissue. Receptors were obtained from a male donor with glioblastoma.

In the case of this clonotype: An end of the junction differs from the germline gene, which may be a read error. This sequence joins TRBV20-1 and TRBJ1-2; D is unresolved. The germline gives CDR1 DFQATT, CDR2 SNEGSKA (reference sequence). The CDR3 has 15 amino acids. This chain's CDR3 is CSARGLAADPCGYAF. CDR3 nucleotides: TGCAGTGCTAGAGGGCTGGCAGCGGACCCCTGTGGCTACGCCTTC.

V is TRBV20-1 and J is TRBJ2-3, with 12 bases identical to TRBD2. Looked up from germline, CDR1 is DFQATT and CDR2 is SNEGSKA (reference sequence). This CDR3 comprises 13 residues. J was trimmed by 4 bases and V by 8 bases; bases with no gene match: 4. The CDR3, as DNA: TGCAGTCGAAGGACTAGCGGGGCAGATACGCAGTATTTT. Its translation: CSRRTSGADTQYF.

The V and J genes are TRBV12-3 or TRBV12-4 and TRBJ1-6; D not resolved. Trimming left V 3 bases short and J 11 bases short, with 11 bases between. This CDR3 region has 13 residues. The CDR3 coding sequence is TGTGCCAGCAGTTTCGGTGGTGATCCACCCCTCCACTTT. This translates into CASSFGGDPPLHF.

The sample holds a few counts of this clonotype. The chain is built from TRBV9 and TRBJ1-5; 9 bases map to TRBD1. This CDR3 has 14 amino acids. Trimming removed 4 bases from V and 6 bases from J; junction bases left unmatched: 5. Germline V lookup: CDR1 SGDLS, CDR2 YYNGEE. CDR3 in amino acids: CASSYGQGPQPQHF. CDR3 coding DNA: TGTGCCAGCAGCTATGGACAGGGGCCTCAGCCCCAGCATTTT.

Regarding this clonotype: A read error may account for a junction end that differs from germline. V usage is TRBV4-2 and J usage is TRBJ2-1, with 9 bases fitting TRBD1. The germline V gene has CDR1 LGHNA and CDR2 YNFKEQ. The CDR3 has 16 residues. Written as DNA, the CDR3 is TGTGCCAGCAGCCGGCCCGAGGGACAGGGTGGGGATGAGCAAGTCTTC. This encodes CASSRPEGQGGDEQVF.

A remark on this clonotype: Since the CDR3 does not end with the conserved phenylalanine or tryptophan, this likely comes from a read error. The chain uses TRBV28 and TRBJ2-3; D gene unclear. CDR1 is MDHEN, CDR2 SYDVKM, per germline. Trimming took off 11 bases at V and 1 base at J, with 13 bases between the two ends. The CDR3 runs 13 residues. CDR3 coding DNA: TGTGCCGGCTGCAAAAGTGGCACAGATACGCAGTATTAT. Amino acids: CAGCKSGTDTQYY.

In regard to this clonotype: This is likely a read error, given that the CDR3 carries no conserved phenylalanine or tryptophan at its end. This sequence joins TRBV11-2 and TRBJ2-7, with D possibly matching TRBD2 (5 bases). Germline values: CDR1 SGHAT, CDR2 FQNNGV. CDR3 size: 15 residues. CDR3 amino acids: CASSVSSLALYEQYL. CDR3 nucleotide sequence: TGCGCCAGCAGCGTCTCCAGCCTAGCACTATACGAACAGTACTTA.

On this clonotype: The junction shows a germline mismatch at one end, possibly a read error. The J gene is TRBJ2-7, the V gene TRBV6-1, with 7 positions matching TRBD2. CDR3 size: 16 residues. Germline V CDR1 and CDR2: MNHNS, SASEGT. The DNA of the CDR3 is TGTGCCTGCAGTGAAGTGGATAGCGGGTTCAGCTACGAGCAGTACTTC. It yields the protein CACSEVDSGFSYEQYF.

Concerning this clonotype itself: One junction end disagrees with the germline gene, perhaps due to a read error. The chain is built from TRBV10-1 and TRBJ1-2; D is undetermined. The germline CDR1 and CDR2 sequences are WNHNN and SYGVQD (reference sequence). The CDR3 consists of 11 residues. CDR3 amino acids: CAGSGEYGYTF. The CDR3 region has the DNA TGCGCCGGCAGTGGGGAATATGGCTACACCTTC.

The table lists this clonotype with many counts. This rearrangement joins TRBV5-1 to TRBJ2-5; D is unresolved. Deletions cut 0 bases from V and 1 base from J, with 7 bases between. Germline V CDR1 and CDR2: SGHRS, YFSETQ. The CDR3 is made up of 14 amino acids. CDR3 amino acids: CASSLGTTQETQYF. DNA of the CDR3: TGCGCCAGCAGCTTGGGAACTACCCAAGAGACCCAGTACTTC.

A single count supports this clonotype. Being one base from a much bigger clone, this may be a read error. The chain has TRBV18 and TRBJ2-7; D ambiguous. This CDR3 spans 14 amino acids. Germline CDR1 is KGHSH and CDR2 is LQKENI. CDR3 nucleotides: TGTACCAGCTCACCACCGTCGGGTTTGGGGGAGCAGTACTTC. Translation: CTSSPPSGLGEQYF.

As to this clonotype: At one boundary the junction diverges from the germline segment, which might be a read error. This sequence joins TRBV29-1 and TRBJ1-1, with D uncertain. CDR1 and CDR2 (germline): SQVTM, ANQGSEA. CDR3 length: 13 residues. The CDR3 nucleotides read TGCAGCGTCACCGGGATAGGGAACACTGAAGCCTTCTTT. Translated: CSVTGIGNTEAFF. The whole variable domain, filled in from reference TRBV29-1 and TRBJ1-1, reads SAVISQKPSRDICQRGTSLTIQCQVDSQVTMMFWYRQQPGQSLTLIATANQGSEATYESGFVIDKFPISRPNLTFSTLTVSNMSPEDSSIYLCSVTGIGNTEAFFGQGTRLTVV.

This clonotype was detected many times. CDR3 sequence reads: CASSLAINIRSNTEAFF. The CDR3, as DNA: TGCGCCAGCAGCTTGGCCATTAACATCCGGAGTAACACTGAAGCTTTCTTT. This rearrangement joins TRBV5-1 to TRBJ1-1; unclear D gene. Trimming cost V 0 bases and J 2 bases, with 17 bases left between them. The CDR3 loop spans 17 amino acids. Germline CDR1 and CDR2: SGHRS and YFSETQ. The whole variable domain, remainder taken from reference TRBV5-1 and TRBJ1-1, is KAGVTQTPRYLIKTRGQQVTLSCSPISGHRSVSWYQQTPGQGLQFLFEYFSETQRNKGNFPGRFSGRQFSNSRSEMNVSTLELGDSALYLCASSLAINIRSNTEAFFGQGTRLTVV.

This clonotype occurred a few times. The chain combines TRBV10-2 with TRBJ2-7; 7 nucleotides align to TRBD1. This CDR3 region has 14 residues. The V and J ends lost 0 bases and 6 bases, in that order; junction bases with no gene match: 5. CDR1 is WSHSY, CDR2 SAAADI, per germline. CDR3 sequence reads: CASSESGGRSEQYF. CDR3 sequence (DNA): TGCGCCAGCAGTGAGTCAGGGGGCCGGAGCGAGCAGTACTTC.